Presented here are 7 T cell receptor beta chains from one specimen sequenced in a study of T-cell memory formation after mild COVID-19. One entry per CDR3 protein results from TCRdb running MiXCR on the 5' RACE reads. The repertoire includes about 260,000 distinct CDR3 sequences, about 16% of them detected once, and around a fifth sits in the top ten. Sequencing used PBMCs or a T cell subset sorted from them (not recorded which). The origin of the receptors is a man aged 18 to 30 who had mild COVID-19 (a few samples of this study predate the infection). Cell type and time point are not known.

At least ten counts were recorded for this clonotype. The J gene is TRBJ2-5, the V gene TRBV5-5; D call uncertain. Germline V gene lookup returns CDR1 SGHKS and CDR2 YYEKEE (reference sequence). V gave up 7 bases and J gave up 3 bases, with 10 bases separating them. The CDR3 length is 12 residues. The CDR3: CASSREEETQYF. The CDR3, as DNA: TGTGCCAGCTCCCGAGAGGAAGAGACCCAGTACTTC. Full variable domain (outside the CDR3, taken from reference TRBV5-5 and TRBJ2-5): DAGVTQSPTHLIKTRGQQVTLRCSPISGHKSVSWYQQVLGQGPQFIFQYYEKEERGRGNFPDRFSARQFPNYSSELNVNALLLGDSALYLCASSREEETQYFGPGTRLLVL.

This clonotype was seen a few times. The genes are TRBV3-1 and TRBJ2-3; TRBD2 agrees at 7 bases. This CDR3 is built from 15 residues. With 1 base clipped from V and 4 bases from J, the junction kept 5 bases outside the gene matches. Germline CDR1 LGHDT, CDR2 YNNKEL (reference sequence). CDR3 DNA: TGTGCCAGCAGCCAAGTTTCGGGGGGAGCAGATACGCAGTATTTT. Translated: CASSQVSGGADTQYF.

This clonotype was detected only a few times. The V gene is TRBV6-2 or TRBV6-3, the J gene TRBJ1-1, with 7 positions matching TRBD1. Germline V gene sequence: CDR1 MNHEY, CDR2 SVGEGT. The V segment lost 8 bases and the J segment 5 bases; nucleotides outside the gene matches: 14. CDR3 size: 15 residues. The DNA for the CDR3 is TGTGCCAGCCGGACAGGATTTAATCCCGGAACTGAAGCTTTCTTT. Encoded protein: CASRTGFNPGTEAFF.

CDR3 amino acids: CASSPTASSPDTQYF. CDR3 in DNA: TGCGCCAGCAGTCCTACAGCGTCCTCGCCAGATACGCAGTATTTT. The rearrangement links TRBV4-3 to TRBJ2-3; D gene uncertain. The CDR3 consists of 15 residues. The germline V and J ends were trimmed by 6 bases and 4 bases, with 17 bases remaining between them. Germline V gives CDR1 LGHNA, CDR2 YSLEER.

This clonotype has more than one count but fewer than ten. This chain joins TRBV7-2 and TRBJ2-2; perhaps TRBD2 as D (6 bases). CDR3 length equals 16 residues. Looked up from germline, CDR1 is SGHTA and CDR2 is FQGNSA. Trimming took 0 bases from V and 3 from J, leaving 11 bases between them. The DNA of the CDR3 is TGTGCCAGCAGCTTAGCCCGGGGGTTCGACACCGGGGAGCTGTTTTTT. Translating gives CASSLARGFDTGELFF.

The CDR3 sequence is CASTLRGQGGAEQYV. The DNA for the CDR3 is TGTGCCAGCACCCTTCGCGGACAGGGAGGAGCCGAGCAGTACGTC. The chain carries TRBV5-6 and TRBJ2-7; 8 nucleotides agree with TRBD1. V lost 6 bases, J lost 6 bases, and 14 bases stayed unmatched. Germline CDR1 and CDR2: SGHDT and YYEEEE. This CDR3 has 15 amino acids.

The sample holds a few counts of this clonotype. The CDR3 loop reads CSVKVFGTEAFF. DNA of the CDR3: TGCAGCGTCAAGGTTTTTGGCACTGAAGCTTTCTTT. The V call is TRBV29-1, the J call TRBJ1-1; the D is unclear. The germline CDR1 and CDR2 sequences are SQVTM and ANQGSEA. V was pared by 6 bases and J by 4 bases, with 12 bases between. The CDR3 is 12 amino acids.